The present T cell receptor (beta chain) was sequenced within a study of monozygotic twins with cystic fibrosis. The method was immunoSEQ multiplex PCR; TCRdb's version includes in-frame clones alone and lacks a portion of them. The data show about 36,000 clones, around 90% seen once. Germline CDR1 reads MDHEN; CDR2 reads SYDVKM. V was trimmed by 5 bases and J by 5 bases, leaving 16 bases between them. The CDR3 runs to 16 residues. Concerning this clone: Its target is unknown.

Study results and caveats: The repertoire was suggested to be naive-dominated, clonality median about 0.009. In this small cohort, shared CDR3 numbers showed no association with age, concordance or disease severity. V usage most resembled the co-twin in 13 of 16 pairs. Unrelated CF individuals shared fewer identical clonotypes than monozygotic CF twins.

This chain links TRBV28 with TRBJ1-6; weak D call: TRBD1 (5 bases). The TCR comes from a boy younger than 10 with cystic fibrosis. Sample: blood. The CDR3 sequence is CASSAIRDGNNSPLHF. The CDR3 nucleotides read TGTGCCAGCAGTGCCATCCGGGACGGCAATAATTCACCCCTCCACTTT.